This is a list of T cell receptor beta chains from one sample in a study of shared clonotypes between healthy human individuals. The repertoire was sequenced with immunoSEQ multiplex PCR; TCRdb's copy has only in-frame clones and lacks some. Among 1,500,000 or so clones listed, approximately 98.5% were seen once. Source material: naive CD4+ T cells sorted from blood. The receptors were sampled from a man aged 25-45 years in good health. Each CDR3 is given with its conserved first and last residue. A D gene is named only where the DNA matches it firmly. Rows may omit the clone size; those that give it use once, few, many or a size class.

J | D | V | size | CDR3 | DNA
TRBJ2-7 | NA | TRBV19 | NA | CAAGDSNYEQYF | TGTGCCGCGGGGGACAGCAACTACGAGCAGTACTTC
TRBJ2-5 | TRBD2 | TRBV29-1 | NA | CSVGIAGVGETQYF | TGCAGCGTTGGGATAGCGGGAGTGGGGGAGACCCAGTACTTC
TRBJ2-2 | NA | TRBV5-1 | NA | CASHRNTGVNTGELFF | TGCGCCAGCCACCGGAATACCGGGGTGAACACCGGGGAGCTGTTTTTT
TRBJ2-1 | TRBD2 | TRBV7-8 | NA | CASSTRLAGGIYNEQFF | TGTGCCAGCAGCACCCGACTAGCGGGAGGCATATACAATGAGCAGTTCTTC
TRBJ2-7 | NA | TRBV11-1 | NA | CASSLISGGNLYEQYF | TGTGCCAGCAGCTTAATATCTGGTGGGAATCTCTACGAGCAGTACTTC
TRBJ2-1 | TRBD2 | TRBV9 | NA | CASSVGISGSLYNEQFF | TGTGCCAGCAGCGTAGGTATCAGCGGGAGTCTTTACAATGAGCAGTTCTTC
TRBJ2-1 | TRBD1 | TRBV5-1 | NA | CASSLAPGQGRSYNEQFF | TGCGCCAGCAGCTTGGCCCCCGGACAGGGACGATCCTACAATGAGCAGTTCTTC
TRBJ1-1 | NA | TRBV7-9 | NA | CASSLGPKGTEAFF | TGTGCCAGCAGCTTGGGCCCCAAGGGAACTGAAGCTTTCTTT
TRBJ2-1 | TRBD2 | TRBV28 | NA | CASSGRVGAGNEQFF | TGTGCCAGCAGTGGGAGGGTGGGAGCGGGCAATGAGCAGTTCTTC
TRBJ1-4 | NA | TRBV18 | NA | CASSPGPSNEKLFF | TGTGCCAGCTCACCGGGACCTTCTAATGAAAAACTGTTTTTT
TRBJ2-7 | TRBD1 | TRBV28 | NA | CASSPGQAPYEQYF | TGTGCCAGCAGTCCCGGACAGGCGCCCTACGAGCAGTACTTC
TRBJ1-5 | TRBD1 | TRBV28 | NA | CASSFGDRGLGDQPQHF | TGTGCCAGCAGTTTTGGGGACAGGGGGCTGGGGGATCAGCCCCAGCATTTT
TRBJ2-3 | TRBD2 | TRBV28 | NA | CASSSFGTRRSSQYF | TGTGCCAGCAGTTCTTTCGGGACTAGAAGGAGCTCGCAGTATTTT
TRBJ1-1 | TRBD1 | TRBV5-1 | NA | CASSSDRGAITEAFF | TGCGCCAGCAGCTCGGACAGGGGCGCGATTACTGAAGCTTTCTTT
TRBJ2-3 | NA | TRBV2 | NA | CASSEEVGGLQYF | TGTGCCAGCAGTGAAGAAGTCGGCGGACTGCAGTATTTT
TRBJ2-2 | NA | TRBV9 | NA | CASSVGSSVANTGELFF | TGTGCCAGCAGCGTAGGTTCTAGCGTGGCCAACACCGGGGAGCTGTTTTTT
TRBJ1-5 | NA | TRBV19 | once | CASSLGEVSNQPQHF | TGTGCCAGTAGTCTAGGGGAGGTCAGCAATCAGCCCCAGCATTTT
TRBJ2-1 | TRBD1 | TRBV25-1 | NA | CATRDRDVNEQFF | TGTGCCACCCGGGACAGAGACGTCAATGAGCAGTTCTTC
TRBJ2-7 | NA | TRBV6-1 | NA | CASTTGLYEQYF | TGTGCCAGCACCACCGGGTTGTACGAGCAGTACTTC
TRBJ1-5 | NA | TRBV5-1 | NA | CASSLDGDSNQPQHF | TGCGCCAGCAGCTTGGACGGGGATAGCAATCAGCCCCAGCATTTT
TRBJ2-2 | NA | TRBV5-5 | NA | CASSSPGRTGELFF | TGTGCCAGCAGCTCCCCGGGGAGGACCGGGGAGCTGTTTTTT